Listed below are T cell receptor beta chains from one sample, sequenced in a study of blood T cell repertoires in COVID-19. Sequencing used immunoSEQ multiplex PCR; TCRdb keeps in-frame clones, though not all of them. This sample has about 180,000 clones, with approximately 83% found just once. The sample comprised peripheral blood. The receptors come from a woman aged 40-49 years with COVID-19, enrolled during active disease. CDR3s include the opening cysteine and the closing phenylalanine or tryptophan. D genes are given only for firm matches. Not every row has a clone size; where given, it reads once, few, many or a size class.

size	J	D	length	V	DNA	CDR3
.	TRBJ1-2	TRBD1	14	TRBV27	TGTGCCAGCAGTCGCCAGGGGGCTATCTATGGCTACACCTTC	CASSRQGAIYGYTF
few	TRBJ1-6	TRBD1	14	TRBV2	TGTGCCAGCAGAGCGGGACAGGATAATTCACCCCTCCACTTT	CASRAGQDNSPLHF
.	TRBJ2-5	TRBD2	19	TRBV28	TGTGCCAGCAGTTCGTCGGCGGGAGGGCCTTTAAGGTACCAAGAGACCCAGTACTTC	CASSSSAGGPLRYQETQYF
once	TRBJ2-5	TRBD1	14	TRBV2	TGTGCCAGCAGTCCGCGACAGGGCCCGGAGACCCAGTACTTC	CASSPRQGPETQYF
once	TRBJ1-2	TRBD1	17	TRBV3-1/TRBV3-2	TGTGCCAGCAGCCTAACGGACAGGGCGAGGTTAGAGAATGGCTACACCTTC	CASSLTDRARLENGYTF
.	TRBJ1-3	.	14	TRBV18	TGTGCCAGCTCAACGGGGGGGCCGGCAAACACCATATATTTT	CASSTGGPANTIYF
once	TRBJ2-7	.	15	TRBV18	TGTGCCAGCTCACCACCTAAGACAGGAGTATACGAGCAGTACTTC	CASSPPKTGVYEQYF
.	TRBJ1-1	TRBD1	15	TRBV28	TGTGCCAGCAGTTCAGGACAGGAAATGAACACTGAAGCTTTCTTT	CASSSGQEMNTEAFF
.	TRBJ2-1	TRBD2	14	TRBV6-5	TGTGCCAGCAGTAGGACTAGTACGTCCAATGAGCAGTTCTTC	CASSRTSTSNEQFF
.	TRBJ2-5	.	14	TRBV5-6	TGTGCCAGCACCCTAGGACTTAACCAAGAGACCCAGTACTTC	CASTLGLNQETQYF
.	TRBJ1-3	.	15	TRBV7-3	TGTGCCAGCAGCCCTACCGGGGGGTATGGAAACACCATATATTTT	CASSPTGGYGNTIYF
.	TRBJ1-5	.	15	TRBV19	TGTGCCAGTAGTAAGACAGGTCTTAGCAATCAGCCCCAGCATTTT	CASSKTGLSNQPQHF
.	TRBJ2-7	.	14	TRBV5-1	TGCGCCAGCAGCGGAGGGTGGACAGGTCACGAGCAGTACTTC	CASSGGWTGHEQYF
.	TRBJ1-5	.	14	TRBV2	TGTGCCAGCAGATCCGGGCAGGGGACTCAGCCCCAGCATTTT	CASRSGQGTQPQHF
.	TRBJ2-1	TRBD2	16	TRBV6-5	TGTGCCAGCAGTTACTCGACTAGCGGGGGGGCCAATGAGCAGTTCTTC	CASSYSTSGGANEQFF
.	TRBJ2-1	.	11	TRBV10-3	TGTGCCATCAGTGTGGGGGGTGAGCAGTTCTTC	CAISVGGEQFF
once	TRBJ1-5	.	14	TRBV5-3	TGTGCCAGAAGCTGGAGACAAGCGGGGCAGCCCCAGCATTTT	CARSWRQAGQPQHF
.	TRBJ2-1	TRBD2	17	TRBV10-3	TGTGCCATCAGCAGGGCCGGGACTAGCGGGGGGGCACATGAGCAGTTCTTC	CAISRAGTSGGAHEQFF
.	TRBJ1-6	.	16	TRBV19	TGTGCCAGTAGTATATGGGGCCGCGTAGAGAATTCACCCCTCCACTTT	CASSIWGRVENSPLHF
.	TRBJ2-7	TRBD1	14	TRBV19	TGTGCCAGTAGCGGGGACAGGGGAGTGGGAGAGCAGTACTTC	CASSGDRGVGEQYF
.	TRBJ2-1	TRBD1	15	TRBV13	TGTGCCAGCAGCTTAGACAGGGGCAACCACAATGAGCAGTTCTTC	CASSLDRGNHNEQFF
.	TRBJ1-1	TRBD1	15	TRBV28	TGTGCCAGCAGACCCTCCCCGGGACAGGGGGTTGAAGCTTTCTTT	CASRPSPGQGVEAFF
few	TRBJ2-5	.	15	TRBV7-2	TGTGCCAGCAGCTTACCGAGGGCGATACCTGGGACCCAGTACTTC	CASSLPRAIPGTQYF
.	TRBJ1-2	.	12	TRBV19	TGTGCCAGTAGGACAGCGAACTATGGCTACACCTTC	CASRTANYGYTF
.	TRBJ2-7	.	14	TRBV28	TGTGCCAGCAGAAATGTAGGGGGCTCCTACGAGCAGTACTTC	CASRNVGGSYEQYF
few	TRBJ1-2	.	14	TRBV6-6	TGTGCCAGCACCGCGGGGGGATTCGACTATGGCTACACCTTC	CASTAGGFDYGYTF
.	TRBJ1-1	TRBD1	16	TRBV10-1	TGCGCCAGCAGTGAAAGGTCGGAGGGGGCGCGGACTGAAGCTTTCTTT	CASSERSEGARTEAFF
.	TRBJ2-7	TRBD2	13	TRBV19	TGTGCCAGTAGTATGCGGGAGGCCTACGAGCAGTACTTC	CASSMREAYEQYF
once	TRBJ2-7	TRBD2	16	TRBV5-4	TGTGCCAGCAGCTTGGCCCCTAGCGGGGGATACTACGAGCAGTACTTC	CASSLAPSGGYYEQYF
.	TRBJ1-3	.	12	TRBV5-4	TGTGCCAGCAGCTTGTGGGGAGACACCATATATTTT	CASSLWGDTIYF
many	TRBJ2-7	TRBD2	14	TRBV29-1	TGCAGCGTCTCCGGAGCGGGGGGGCTGTACGAGCAGTACTTC	CSVSGAGGLYEQYF
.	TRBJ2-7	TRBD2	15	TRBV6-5	TGTGCCAGCAGTTACTCTCCCGCTAGCGGGGGCGAGCAGTACTTC	CASSYSPASGGEQYF
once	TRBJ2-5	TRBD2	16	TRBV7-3	TGTGCCAGCAGCTTACTTGCGGGAGCAGTCCAAGAGACCCAGTACTTC	CASSLLAGAVQETQYF
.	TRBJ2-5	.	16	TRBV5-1	TGCGCCAGCAGCTTGGGGCCAGGCAGGGAAAGAGAGACCCAGTACTTC	CASSLGPGRERETQYF
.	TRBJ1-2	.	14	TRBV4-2	TGTGCCAGCAGCCAGGGGGGAACGGATTATGGCTACACCTTC	CASSQGGTDYGYTF
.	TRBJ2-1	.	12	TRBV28	TGTGCCAGCAGTCCCACTTGGAATGAGCAGTTCTTC	CASSPTWNEQFF
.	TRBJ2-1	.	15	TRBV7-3	TGTGCCAGCAGCTACCGAGGGAGCTCCTACAATGAGCAGTTCTTC	CASSYRGSSYNEQFF
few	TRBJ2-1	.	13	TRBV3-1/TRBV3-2	TGTGCCAGCAGCCGCGGGGTGGGTAATGAGCAGTTCTTC	CASSRGVGNEQFF
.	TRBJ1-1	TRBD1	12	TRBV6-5	TGTGCCAGCAGTCCGACAGGGGTTGAAGCTTTCTTT	CASSPTGVEAFF
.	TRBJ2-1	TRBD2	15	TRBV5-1	TGCGCCAGTTCTAGCGGGCCCTTCTTCTACAATGAGCAGTTCTTC	CASSSGPFFYNEQFF
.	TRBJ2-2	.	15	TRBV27	TGTGCCAGCAGGACACCGGGACTTAACACCGGGGAGCTGTTTTTT	CASRTPGLNTGELFF